This TCR beta chain was found in a study of blood T cell repertoires in COVID-19. Study as a whole: The United States, Italy and Spain provided the acute and convalescent COVID-19 samples. Sample material is recorded as cDNA or gDNA derived from T cells, B-cell-depleted T cells, or PBMCs.

In the original analysis: The authors estimated nucleated cell counts from reference gene primer amplification. TCRdb's table, derived via immunoSEQ multiplex PCR, lists solely in-frame clones and lacks some. The D gene and trimming were derived from the DNA, and the V and J assignments and clone size from that table. The table records more than 200,000 clones, 85% to 90% of them present only once. Germline CDR1 and CDR2: MNHEY and SVGAGI. This CDR3 contains 15 residues. The V end lost 7 bases, the J end lost 0 bases, and 10 bases lay between the germline ends. Sequencing was carried out using peripheral blood. This clonotype was sampled from an elderly man with acute or convalescent COVID-19. The V and J genes are TRBV6-5 and TRBJ2-6; tentative D call: TRBD1 (6 bases). CDR3 sequence reads: CASTLRGSGANVLTF. CDR3 DNA sequence: TGTGCCAGCACCCTCAGGGGCTCTGGGGCCAACGTCCTGACTTTC.